The entry below describes one T cell receptor (beta chain). The sample belongs to a study of blood T cell repertoires in COVID-19. Study background: Sites across the United States, Italy and Spain contributed samples from acute and convalescent COVID-19.

V was shortened by 0 bases and J by 2 bases, with 5 bases between the two germline ends. The CDR3 is 13 amino acids. Germline V gene sequence: CDR1 MNHEY, CDR2 SVGEGT. Seattle cases were enrolled at active infection and followed longitudinally. Original handling: Reference gene primers were amplified, and this amplification served to estimate nucleated cell counts. Only in-frame clones appear in the TCRdb table, and some are missing; sequencing was by immunoSEQ multiplex PCR. The V and J calls and clone size come from that table; D and trimming were worked out from the DNA. The table lists 100,000 to 150,000 clones, more than 80% of them singletons.

The TCR originated in a woman aged 80 or over with COVID-19, enrolled during active disease. Sequencing was done on a sample of peripheral blood. J is TRBJ2-7 and V is TRBV6-2 or TRBV6-3; no clear D gene. Here the CDR3 reads CASSYSRAYEQYF. The CDR3 DNA is TGTGCCAGCAGTTACTCGCGAGCCTACGAGCAGTACTTC.